This T cell receptor beta chain was captured in a study of T cell repertoires in cytomegalovirus infection. In regard to this clonotype: The antigen remains unidentified.

Trimming cost V 6 bases and J 8 bases; bases outside gene matches: 13. This CDR3 has 16 amino acids. In TCRdb, the reads were re-called with MiXCR into one record per CDR3 protein. The table includes approximately 990,000 distinct CDR3 sequences, under 40% detected once. The sequence was obtained from a human donor in good health (CMV status not recorded). Some clones in this sample may be carry-over from other donors' samples. V gene TRBV12-3 or TRBV12-4 combines with J gene TRBJ1-4, with 9 nucleotides matching TRBD1. The material sequenced was cultured CD8+ T cells from PBMCs, taken from culture after CMV antigen stimulation. The CDR3 bases are TGTGCCAGCAGGACTGCTACAGGGGGCGCTTCAGAAAAACTGTTTTTT. It is translated as CASRTATGGASEKLFF.